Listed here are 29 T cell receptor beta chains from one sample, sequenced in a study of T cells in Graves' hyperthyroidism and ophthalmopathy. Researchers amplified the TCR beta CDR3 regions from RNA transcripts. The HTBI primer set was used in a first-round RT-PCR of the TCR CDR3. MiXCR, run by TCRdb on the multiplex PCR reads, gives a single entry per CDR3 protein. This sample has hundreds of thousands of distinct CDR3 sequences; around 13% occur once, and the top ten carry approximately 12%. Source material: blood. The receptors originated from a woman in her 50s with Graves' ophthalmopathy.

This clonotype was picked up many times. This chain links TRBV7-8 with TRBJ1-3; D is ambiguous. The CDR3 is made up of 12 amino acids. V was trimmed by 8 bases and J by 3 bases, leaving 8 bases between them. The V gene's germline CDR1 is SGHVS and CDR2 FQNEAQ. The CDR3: CASGLFGNTIYF. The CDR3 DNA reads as TGTGCCAGCGGGTTATTTGGAAACACCATATATTTT.

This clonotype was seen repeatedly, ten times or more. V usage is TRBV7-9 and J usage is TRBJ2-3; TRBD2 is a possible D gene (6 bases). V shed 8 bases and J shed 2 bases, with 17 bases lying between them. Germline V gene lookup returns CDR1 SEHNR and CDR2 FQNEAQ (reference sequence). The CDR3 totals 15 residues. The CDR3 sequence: CASPIATGVTDTQYF. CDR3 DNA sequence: TGTGCCAGCCCCATCGCAACGGGAGTCACAGATACGCAGTATTTT.

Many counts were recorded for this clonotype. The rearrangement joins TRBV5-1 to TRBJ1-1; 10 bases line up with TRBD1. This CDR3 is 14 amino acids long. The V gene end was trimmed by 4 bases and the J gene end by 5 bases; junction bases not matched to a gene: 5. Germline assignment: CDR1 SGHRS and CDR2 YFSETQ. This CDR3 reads CASSTGTGETEAFF. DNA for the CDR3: TGCGCCAGCAGCACCGGGACAGGGGAAACTGAAGCTTTCTTT.

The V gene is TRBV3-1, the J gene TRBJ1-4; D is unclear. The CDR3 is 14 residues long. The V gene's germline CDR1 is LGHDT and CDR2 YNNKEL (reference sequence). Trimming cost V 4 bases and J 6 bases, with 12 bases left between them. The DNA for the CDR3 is TGTGCCAGCAGCCTCAATCTCCGGGATGAAAAACTGTTTTTT. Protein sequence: CASSLNLRDEKLFF.

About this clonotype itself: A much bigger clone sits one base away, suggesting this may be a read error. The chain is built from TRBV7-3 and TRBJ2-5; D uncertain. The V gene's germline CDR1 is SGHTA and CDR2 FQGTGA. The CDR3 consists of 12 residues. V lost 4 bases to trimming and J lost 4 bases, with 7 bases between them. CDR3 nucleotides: TGTGCCAGCAGCTACCATGGAGAGACCCAGTACTTC. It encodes CASSYHGETQYF.

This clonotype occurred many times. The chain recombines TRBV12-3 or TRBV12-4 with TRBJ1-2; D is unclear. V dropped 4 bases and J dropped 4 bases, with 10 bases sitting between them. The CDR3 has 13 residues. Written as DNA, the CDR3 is TGTGCCAGCAGTTCCACGTCTGGCTATGGCTACACCTTC. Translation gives CASSSTSGYGYTF.

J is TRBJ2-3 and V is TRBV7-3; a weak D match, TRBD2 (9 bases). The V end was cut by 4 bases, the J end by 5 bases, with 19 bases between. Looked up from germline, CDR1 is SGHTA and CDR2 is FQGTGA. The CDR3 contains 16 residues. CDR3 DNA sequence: TGTGCCAGCAGCTCCCCGGCTAGCGGGACAGGAGATACGCAGTATTTT. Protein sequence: CASSSPASGTGDTQYF.

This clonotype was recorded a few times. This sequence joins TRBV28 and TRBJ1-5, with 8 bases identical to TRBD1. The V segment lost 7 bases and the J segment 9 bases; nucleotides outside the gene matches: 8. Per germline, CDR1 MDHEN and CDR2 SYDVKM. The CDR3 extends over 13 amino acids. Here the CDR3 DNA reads TGTGCCAGCATCACAGGGGGACATGCGCCCCAGCATTTT. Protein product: CASITGGHAPQHF.

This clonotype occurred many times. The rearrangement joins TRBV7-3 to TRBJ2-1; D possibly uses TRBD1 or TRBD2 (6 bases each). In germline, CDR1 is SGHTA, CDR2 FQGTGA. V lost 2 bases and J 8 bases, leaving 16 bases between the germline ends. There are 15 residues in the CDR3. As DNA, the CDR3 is TGTGCCAGCAGCTTAGCGGGACATAGACAGGATGAGCAGTTCTTC. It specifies CASSLAGHRQDEQFF. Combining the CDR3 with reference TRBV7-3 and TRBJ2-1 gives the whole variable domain GAGVSQTPSNKVTEKGKYVELRCDPISGHTALYWYRQSLGQGPEFLIYFQGTGAADDSGLPNDRFFAVRPEGSVSTLKIQRTERGDSAVYLCASSLAGHRQDEQFFGPGTRLTVL.

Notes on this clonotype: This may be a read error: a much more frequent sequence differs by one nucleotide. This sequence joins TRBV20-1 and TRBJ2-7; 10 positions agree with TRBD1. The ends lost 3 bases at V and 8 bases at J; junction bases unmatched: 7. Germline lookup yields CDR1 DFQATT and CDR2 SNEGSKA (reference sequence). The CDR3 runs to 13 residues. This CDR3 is CSASATGGGQQYF. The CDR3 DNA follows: TGCAGTGCTAGCGCGACAGGGGGCGGTCAGCAGTACTTC.

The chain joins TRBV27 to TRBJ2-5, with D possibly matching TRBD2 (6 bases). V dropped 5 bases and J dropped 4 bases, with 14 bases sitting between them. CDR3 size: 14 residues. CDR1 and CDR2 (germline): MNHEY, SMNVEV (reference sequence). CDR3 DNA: TGTGCCAGCAGTCGCGCTGGGAGGTTAGAGACCCAGTACTTC. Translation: CASSRAGRLETQYF.

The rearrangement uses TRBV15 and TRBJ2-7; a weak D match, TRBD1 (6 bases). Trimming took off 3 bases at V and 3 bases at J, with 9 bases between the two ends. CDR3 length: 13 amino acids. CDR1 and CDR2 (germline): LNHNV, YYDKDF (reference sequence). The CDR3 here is CATSSRTDYEQYF. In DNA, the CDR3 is TGTGCCACCAGCAGCCGGACAGACTACGAGCAGTACTTC.

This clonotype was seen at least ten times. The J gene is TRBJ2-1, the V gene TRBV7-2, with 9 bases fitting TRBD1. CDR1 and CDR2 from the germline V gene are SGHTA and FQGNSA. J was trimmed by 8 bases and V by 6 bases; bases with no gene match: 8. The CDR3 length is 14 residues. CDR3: CASRTGTGSDEQFF. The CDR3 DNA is TGTGCCAGCAGGACCGGGACAGGGTCTGATGAGCAGTTCTTC.

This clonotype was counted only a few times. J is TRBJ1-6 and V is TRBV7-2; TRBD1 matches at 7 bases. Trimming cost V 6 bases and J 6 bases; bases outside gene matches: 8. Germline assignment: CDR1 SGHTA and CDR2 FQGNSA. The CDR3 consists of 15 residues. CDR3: CASRLLDRLNSPLHF. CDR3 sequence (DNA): TGTGCCAGCAGATTACTGGACAGGCTTAATTCACCCCTCCACTTT. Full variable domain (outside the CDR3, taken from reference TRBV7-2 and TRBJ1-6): GAGVSQSPSNKVTEKGKDVELRCDPISGHTALYWYRQSLGQGLEFLIYFQGNSAPDKSGLPSDRFSAERTGGSVSTLTIQRTQQEDSAVYLCASRLLDRLNSPLHFGNGTRLTVT.

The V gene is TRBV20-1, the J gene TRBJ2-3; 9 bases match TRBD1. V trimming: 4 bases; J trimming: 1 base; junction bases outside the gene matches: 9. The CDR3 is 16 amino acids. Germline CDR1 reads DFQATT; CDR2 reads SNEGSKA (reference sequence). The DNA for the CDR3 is TGCAGTGCTATACCTGGACAGGGGAAGGGCACAGATACGCAGTATTTT. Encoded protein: CSAIPGQGKGTDTQYF.

The CDR3 region has the DNA TGCGCCAGCAGCCAAGATCGAGGACTAGCGGGTTCGGATACGCAGTATTTT. Its protein is CASSQDRGLAGSDTQYF. V usage is TRBV4-1 and J usage is TRBJ2-3; 11 positions match TRBD2. CDR3 length: 17 residues. Germline trimming cut 0 bases from V and 6 bases from J; bases unmatched to any gene: 8. The germline CDR1 and CDR2 sequences are MGHRA and YSYEKL.

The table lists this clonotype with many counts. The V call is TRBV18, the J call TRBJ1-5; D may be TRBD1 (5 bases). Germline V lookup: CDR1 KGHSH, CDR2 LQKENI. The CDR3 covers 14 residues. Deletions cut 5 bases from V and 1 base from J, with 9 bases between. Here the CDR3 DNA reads TGTGCCAGCTCATCACAGGCAAGCAATCAGCCCCAGCATTTT. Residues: CASSSQASNQPQHF.

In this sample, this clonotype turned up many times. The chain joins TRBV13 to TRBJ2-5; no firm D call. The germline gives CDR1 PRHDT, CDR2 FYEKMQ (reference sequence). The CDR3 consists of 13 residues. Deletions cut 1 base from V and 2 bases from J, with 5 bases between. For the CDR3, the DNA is TGTGCCAGCAGCTTAGAACAGCAAGAGACCCAGTACTTC. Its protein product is CASSLEQQETQYF.

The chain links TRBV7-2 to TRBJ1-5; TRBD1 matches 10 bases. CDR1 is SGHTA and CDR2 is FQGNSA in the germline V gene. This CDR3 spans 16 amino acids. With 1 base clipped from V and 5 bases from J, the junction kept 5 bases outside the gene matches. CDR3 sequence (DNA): TGTGCCAGCAGCTTAGTGGGACAGGGGAGTCATCAGCCCCAGCATTTT. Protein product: CASSLVGQGSHQPQHF.

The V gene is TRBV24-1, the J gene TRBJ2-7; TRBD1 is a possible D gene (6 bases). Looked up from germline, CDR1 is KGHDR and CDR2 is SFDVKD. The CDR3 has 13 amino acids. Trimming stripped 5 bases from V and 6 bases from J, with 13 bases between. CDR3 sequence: CATSGQVQGEQYF. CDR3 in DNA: TGTGCCACCAGTGGCCAGGTACAGGGCGAGCAGTACTTC.

The DNA for the CDR3 is TGTGCCACCTCGGCTAGCGGCACCTACAATGAGCAGTTCTTC. Translated: CATSASGTYNEQFF. V is TRBV24-1 and J is TRBJ2-1; 7 nucleotides align to TRBD2. This CDR3 has 14 residues. In germline, CDR1 is KGHDR, CDR2 SFDVKD. Trimming took 9 bases from V and 2 from J; bases not matched to a gene: 6.

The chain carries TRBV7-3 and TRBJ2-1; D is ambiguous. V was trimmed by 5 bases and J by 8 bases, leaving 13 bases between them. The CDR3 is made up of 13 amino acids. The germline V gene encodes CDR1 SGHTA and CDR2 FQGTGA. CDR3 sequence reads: CASSAAVSDEQFF. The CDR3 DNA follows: TGTGCCAGCAGCGCCGCGGTTTCGGATGAGCAGTTCTTC.

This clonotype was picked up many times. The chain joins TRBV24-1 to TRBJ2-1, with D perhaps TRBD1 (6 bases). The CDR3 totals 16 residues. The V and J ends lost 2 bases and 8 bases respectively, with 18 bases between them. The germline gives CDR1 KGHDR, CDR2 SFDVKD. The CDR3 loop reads CATSDYNQQGNDEQFF. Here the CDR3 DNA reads TGTGCCACCAGTGATTATAATCAGCAGGGGAACGATGAGCAGTTCTTC.

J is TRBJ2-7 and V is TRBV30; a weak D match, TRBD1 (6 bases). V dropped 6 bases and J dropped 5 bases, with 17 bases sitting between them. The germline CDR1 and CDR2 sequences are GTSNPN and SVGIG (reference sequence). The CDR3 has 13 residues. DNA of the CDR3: TGTGCCTGCAGCGCTGATCAGGGGAACGAGCAGTACTTC. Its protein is CACSADQGNEQYF.

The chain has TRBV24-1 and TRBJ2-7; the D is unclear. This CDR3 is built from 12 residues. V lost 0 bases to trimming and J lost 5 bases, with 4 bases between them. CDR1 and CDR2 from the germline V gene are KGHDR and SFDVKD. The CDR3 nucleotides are TGTGCCACCAGTGATTTGAAACACGAGCAGTACTTC. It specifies CATSDLKHEQYF.

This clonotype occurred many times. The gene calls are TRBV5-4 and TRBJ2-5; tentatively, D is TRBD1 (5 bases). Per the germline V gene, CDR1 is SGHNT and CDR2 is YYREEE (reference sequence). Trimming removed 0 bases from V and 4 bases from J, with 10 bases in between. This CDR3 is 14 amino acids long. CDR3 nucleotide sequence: TGTGCCAGCAGCTTGGATCCAGGGCTAGAGACCCAGTACTTC. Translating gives CASSLDPGLETQYF.

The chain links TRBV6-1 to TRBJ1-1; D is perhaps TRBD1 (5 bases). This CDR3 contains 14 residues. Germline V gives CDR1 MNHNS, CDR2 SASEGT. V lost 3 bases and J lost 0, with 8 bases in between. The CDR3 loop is CASSEWGLNTEAFF. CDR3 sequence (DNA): TGTGCCAGCAGTGAGTGGGGCTTGAACACTGAAGCTTTCTTT.

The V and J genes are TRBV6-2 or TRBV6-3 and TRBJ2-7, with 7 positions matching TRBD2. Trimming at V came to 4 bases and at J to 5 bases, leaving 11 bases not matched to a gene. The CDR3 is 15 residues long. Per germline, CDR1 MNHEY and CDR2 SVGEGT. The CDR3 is CASSSRLASVDEQYF. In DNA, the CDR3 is TGTGCCAGCAGTTCCCGACTAGCTTCGGTGGACGAGCAGTACTTC.

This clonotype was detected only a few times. In DNA, the CDR3 is TGCAGCGTTGAATCAGCTAGGGGGATCGGGGAGCTGTTTTTT. This sequence encodes CSVESARGIGELFF. V is TRBV29-1 and J is TRBJ2-2, with D maybe TRBD1 (6 bases). The V and J ends lost 2 bases and 7 bases respectively, with 14 bases between them. The CDR3 length is 14 residues. Germline CDR1 and CDR2: SQVTM and ANQGSEA.